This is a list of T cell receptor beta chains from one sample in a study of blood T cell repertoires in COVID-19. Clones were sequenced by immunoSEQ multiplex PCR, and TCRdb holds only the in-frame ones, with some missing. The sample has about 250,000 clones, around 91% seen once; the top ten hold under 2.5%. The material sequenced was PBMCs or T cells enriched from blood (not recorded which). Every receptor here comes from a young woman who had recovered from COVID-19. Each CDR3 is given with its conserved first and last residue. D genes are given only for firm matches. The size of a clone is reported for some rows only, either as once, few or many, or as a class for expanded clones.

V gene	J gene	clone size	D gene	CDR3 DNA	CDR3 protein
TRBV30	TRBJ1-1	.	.	TGTGCCTGGACGAGACAGGATTTCCCCAACACTGAAGCTTTCTTT	CAWTRQDFPNTEAFF
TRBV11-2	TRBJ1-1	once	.	TGTGCCAGCAGCTTAGAGGCCTCAAACACTGAAGCTTTCTTT	CASSLEASNTEAFF
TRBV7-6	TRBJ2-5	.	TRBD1	TGTGCCAGCAGCGCCTTATCCGGGACAGGGTCTTGGGAGACCCAGTACTTC	CASSALSGTGSWETQYF
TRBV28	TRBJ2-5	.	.	TGTGCCAGCAGTTCCCAAACGAGTGGTTCGGGGGAGACCCAGTACTTC	CASSSQTSGSGETQYF
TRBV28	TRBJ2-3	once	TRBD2	TGTGCCAGCAGTCGGACTAGCGGGGGAAGAGATACGCAGTATTTT	CASSRTSGGRDTQYF
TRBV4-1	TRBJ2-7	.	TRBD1	TGCGCCAGCAGCCCCCGGGACAGGGCCTACGAGCAGTACTTC	CASSPRDRAYEQYF
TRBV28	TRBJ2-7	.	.	TGTGCCAGCTTTTCTCGGGGATCCTACGAGCAGTACTTC	CASFSRGSYEQYF
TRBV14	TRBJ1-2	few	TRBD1	TGTGCCAGCAGCCAGGGCGGAACAGGGGGCGCTTATGGCTACACCTTC	CASSQGGTGGAYGYTF
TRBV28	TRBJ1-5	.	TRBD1	TGTGCCAGCAAGGTACAGGGGGCCGGCCAGCCCCAGCATTTT	CASKVQGAGQPQHF
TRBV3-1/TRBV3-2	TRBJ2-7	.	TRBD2	TGTGCCAGCACCTCACTAGCGGGTGGCTACGAGCAGTACTTC	CASTSLAGGYEQYF